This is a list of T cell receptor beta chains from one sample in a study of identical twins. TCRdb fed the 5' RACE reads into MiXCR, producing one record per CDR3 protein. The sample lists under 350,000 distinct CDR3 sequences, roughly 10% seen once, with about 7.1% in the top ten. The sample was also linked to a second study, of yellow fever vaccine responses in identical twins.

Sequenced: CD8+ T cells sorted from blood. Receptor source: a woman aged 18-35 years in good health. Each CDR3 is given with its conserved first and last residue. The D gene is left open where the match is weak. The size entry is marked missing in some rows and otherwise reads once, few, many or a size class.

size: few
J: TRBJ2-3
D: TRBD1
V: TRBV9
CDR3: CASSVHDGTGGWDTQYF
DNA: TGTGCCAGCAGCGTGCACGACGGGACAGGGGGCTGGGATACGCAGTATTTT

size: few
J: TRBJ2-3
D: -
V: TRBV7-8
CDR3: CASSLFGRVPDTQYF
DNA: TGTGCCAGCAGCTTATTCGGCAGGGTCCCAGATACGCAGTATTTT

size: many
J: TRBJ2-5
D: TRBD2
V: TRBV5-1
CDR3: CASSLVVAGGLQETQYF
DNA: TGCGCCAGCAGCTTGGTAGTAGCGGGGGGCCTACAAGAGACCCAGTACTTC

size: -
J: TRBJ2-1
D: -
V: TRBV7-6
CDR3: CASSLGAVTYNEQFF
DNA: TGTGCCAGCAGCTTAGGGGCGGTAACCTACAATGAGCAGTTCTTC

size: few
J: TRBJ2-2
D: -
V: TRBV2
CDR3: CASSGTEPSNTGELFF
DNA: TGTGCCAGCAGTGGGACGGAACCATCGAACACCGGGGAGCTGTTTTTT

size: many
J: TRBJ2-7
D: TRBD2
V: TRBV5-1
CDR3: CASTTHPGLSYEQYF
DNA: TGCGCCAGCACCACTCACCCGGGACTATCCTACGAGCAGTACTTC

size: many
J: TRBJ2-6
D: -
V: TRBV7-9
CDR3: CASSSLASGANVLTF
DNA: TGTGCCAGCAGCTCACTAGCCTCTGGGGCCAACGTCCTGACTTTC

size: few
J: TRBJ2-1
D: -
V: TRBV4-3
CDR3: CASSQGEGLNEQFF
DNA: TGCGCCAGCAGCCAAGGCGAGGGCCTCAATGAGCAGTTCTTC

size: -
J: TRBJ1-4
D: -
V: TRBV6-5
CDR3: CASSNDGVPEKLFF
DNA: TGTGCCAGCAGTAACGACGGGGTGCCAGAAAAACTGTTTTTT

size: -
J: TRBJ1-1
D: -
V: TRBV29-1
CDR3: CSVVSVNTEAFF
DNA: TGCAGCGTTGTTTCGGTAAACACTGAAGCTTTCTTT

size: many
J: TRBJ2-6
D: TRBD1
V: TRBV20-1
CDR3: CSARRSTGGSGANVLTF
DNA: TGCAGTGCTAGAAGATCGACAGGGGGCTCTGGGGCCAACGTCCTGACTTTC

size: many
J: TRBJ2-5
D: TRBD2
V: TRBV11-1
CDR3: CASSSSSFRGGPRNLSETQYF
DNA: TGTGCCAGCAGCTCCTCGTCTTTCCGGGGGGGGCCTCGTAATCTGTCAGAGACCCAGTACTTC

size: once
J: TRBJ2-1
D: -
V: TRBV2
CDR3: CASSEWKGEGFF
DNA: TGTGCCAGCAGTGAATGGAAGGGAGAAGGGTTCTTC

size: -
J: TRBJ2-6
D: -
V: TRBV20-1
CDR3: CSATNRGISGANVLTF
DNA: TGCAGTGCCACGAATCGGGGGATTAGTGGGGCCAACGTCCTGACTTTC

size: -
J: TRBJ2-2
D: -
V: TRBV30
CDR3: CAWSVLVDTGELFF
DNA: TGTGCCTGGAGCGTTTTGGTGGACACCGGGGAGCTGTTTTTT

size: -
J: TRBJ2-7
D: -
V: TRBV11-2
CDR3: CASSILAGDGYEQYF
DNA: TGTGCCAGCAGCATCCTCGCAGGGGACGGGTACGAGCAGTACTTC

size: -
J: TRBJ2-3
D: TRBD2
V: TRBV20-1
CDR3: CSARTSGRSDTQYF
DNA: TGCAGTGCGAGGACTAGCGGGAGGTCAGATACGCAGTATTTT

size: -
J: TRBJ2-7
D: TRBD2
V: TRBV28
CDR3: CASSFIASGEGQYF
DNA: TGTGCCAGCAGTTTTATAGCTAGCGGGGAAGGGCAGTACTTC

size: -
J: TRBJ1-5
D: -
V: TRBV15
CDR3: CATSPSGFGAQPQHF
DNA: TGTGCCACCAGCCCCTCGGGGTTCGGTGCTCAGCCCCAGCATTTT

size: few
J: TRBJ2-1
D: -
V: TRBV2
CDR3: CASSGVNEQFF
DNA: TGTGCCAGCAGTGGGGTAAATGAGCAGTTCTTC

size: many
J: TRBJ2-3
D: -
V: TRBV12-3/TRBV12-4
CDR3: CASTSGSVDTQYF
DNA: TGTGCCAGCACCTCCGGATCAGTAGATACGCAGTATTTT

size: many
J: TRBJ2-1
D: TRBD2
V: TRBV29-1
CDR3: CSILGLGLAGPNNEQFF
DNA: TGCAGCATCCTGGGTTTGGGGCTAGCGGGGCCCAACAATGAGCAGTTCTTC

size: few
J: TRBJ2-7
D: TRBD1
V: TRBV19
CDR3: CASSMPGTGIYEQYF
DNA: TGTGCCAGTAGTATGCCGGGGACAGGCATCTACGAGCAGTACTTC

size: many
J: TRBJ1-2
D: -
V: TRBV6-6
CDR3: CASSYLGAGGYTF
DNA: TGTGCCAGCAGTTACCTGGGAGCGGGAGGCTACACCTTC

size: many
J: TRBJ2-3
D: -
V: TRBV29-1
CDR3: CSVGGGSGTDTQYF
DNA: TGCAGCGTTGGAGGGGGGTCGGGCACAGATACGCAGTATTTT

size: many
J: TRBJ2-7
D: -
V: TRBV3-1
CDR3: CASSHPQGEQYF
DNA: TGTGCCAGCAGCCATCCCCAGGGGGAGCAGTACTTC

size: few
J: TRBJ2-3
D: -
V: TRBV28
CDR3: CASSFVQSDTQYF
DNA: TGTGCCAGCAGTTTTGTACAGTCAGATACGCAGTATTTT

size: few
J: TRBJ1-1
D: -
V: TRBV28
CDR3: CASKGSNGNTEAFF
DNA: TGTGCCAGCAAGGGCTCGAATGGGAACACTGAAGCTTTCTTT

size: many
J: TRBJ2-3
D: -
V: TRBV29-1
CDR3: CSVARAKRADTQYF
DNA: TGCAGCGTTGCCCGGGCCAAGCGCGCAGATACGCAGTATTTT

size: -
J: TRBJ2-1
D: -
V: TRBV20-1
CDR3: CSASHTAYNEQFF
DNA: TGCAGTGCTAGCCACACGGCCTACAATGAGCAGTTCTTC

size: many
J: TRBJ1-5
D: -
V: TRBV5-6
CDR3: CASSFGQSNQPQHF
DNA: TGTGCCAGCAGCTTCGGACAGAGCAATCAGCCCCAGCATTTT

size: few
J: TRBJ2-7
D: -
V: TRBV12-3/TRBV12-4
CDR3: CASSPSPADTYEQYF
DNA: TGTGCCAGCAGTCCTAGTCCAGCGGATACCTACGAGCAGTACTTC